These T cell receptor beta chains were read from a single sample in a study of post-analysis software for immune sequencing data. MiXCR was run by TCRdb on the PCR reads, yielding one entry per CDR3 protein. In the table there are about 770,000 distinct CDR3 sequences, under 60% of which are singletons. The sequenced material came from blood. The receptors shown here come from a girl between 10 and 17 years old with multiple sclerosis. The CDR3 runs from the conserved cysteine through the conserved F or W. D genes are given only for firm matches. Some rows mark clone size as missing; the rest say once, few, many or name a class of expanded clone.

TRBD2 | TRBJ2-7 | few | TRBV13 | CASSLTSGRSPWEQYF | TGTGCCAGCAGCTTGACTAGCGGGAGGTCCCCCTGGGAGCAGTACTTC
. | TRBJ2-7 | once | TRBV6-2/TRBV6-3 | CASSADLGGEQYF | TGTGCCAGCAGCGCAGATTTGGGCGGCGAGCAGTACTTC
TRBD2 | TRBJ2-7 | few | TRBV19 | CASSRTGRGGEQYF | TGTGCCAGTAGCCGGACCGGGAGGGGTGGCGAGCAGTACTTC
. | TRBJ2-1 | few | TRBV20-1 | CSARTIYNEQFF | TGCAGTGCAAGGACTATTTACAATGAGCAGTTCTTC
. | TRBJ2-7 | . | TRBV6-6 | CASGSGYEQYF | TGTGCCAGCGGCTCAGGCTACGAGCAGTACTTC
. | TRBJ1-4 | . | TRBV11-3 | CASSPEGEKLFF | TGTGCCAGCAGCCCGGAAGGTGAAAAACTGTTTTTT
. | TRBJ2-7 | . | TRBV6-5 | CASSPRGIGYEQYF | TGTGCCAGCAGTCCCCGGGGAATTGGCTACGAGCAGTACTTC
TRBD2 | TRBJ2-5 | . | TRBV20-1 | CSASNRDYPSWEQYF | TGCAGTGCTTCGAACCGGGACTACCCGTCGTGGGAGCAGTACTTC
. | TRBJ2-4 | . | TRBV7-9 | CASSFDIAWGEQYF | TGTGCCAGCAGCTTCGATATCGCCTGGGGAGAGCAGTACTTC
. | TRBJ2-2 | . | TRBV4-3 | CASSQAGDLNTGERFF | TGCGCCAGCAGCCAAGCGGGAGATCTAAACACCGGGGAGCGGTTTTTT
TRBD1 | TRBJ1-1 | . | TRBV27 | CASSLGQAPHTEAFF | TGTGCCAGCAGTCTAGGACAGGCCCCCCACACTGAAGCTTTCTTT
TRBD2 | TRBJ2-7 | many | TRBV20-1 | CSARPLAGGSYEQYF | TGCAGTGCTAGGCCCCTAGCGGGAGGGTCCTACGAGCAGTACTTC
TRBD2 | TRBJ2-1 | . | TRBV20-1 | CSARGELAGYNEQFF | TGCAGTGCTAGAGGTGAACTAGCGGGGTACAATGAGCAGTTCTTC
TRBD2 | TRBJ2-5 | few | TRBV4-2 | CASSQSTSVLGETQYF | TGTGCCAGCAGCCAATCAACTAGCGTACTCGGGGAGACCCAGTACTTC
. | TRBJ1-2 | few | TRBV7-2 | CASSLIAGTDYGYTF | TGTGCCAGCAGCTTAATCGCGGGGACGGACTATGGCTACACCTTC
. | TRBJ2-6 | few | TRBV5-1 | CASGSTSSGANVLTF | TGCGCCAGCGGTTCTACGAGCTCTGGGGCCAACGTCCTGACTTTC
. | TRBJ2-5 | . | TRBV12-3/TRBV12-4 | CASSLAQRSLAQETQYF | TGTGCCAGCAGTTTAGCGCAGAGATCTCTAGCGCAGGAGACCCAGTACTTC
. | TRBJ1-5 | few | TRBV28 | CASRGTSDAQGGQPQHF | TGTGCCAGCAGAGGCACCTCGGACGCCCAGGGAGGTCAGCCCCAGCATTTT
TRBD1 | TRBJ1-6 | few | TRBV5-1 | CASSRRTGEDSPLHF | TGCGCCAGCAGCCGGCGGACAGGGGAAGATTCACCCCTCCACTTT
. | TRBJ2-7 | . | TRBV20-1 | CSASRLPPGLGPYEQYF | TGCAGTGCTAGTCGCCTACCGCCCGGTCTTGGGCCATACGAGCAGTACTTC
. | TRBJ2-2 | . | TRBV20-1 | CSASPAYTGELFF | TGCAGTGCTAGCCCCGCTTACACCGGGGAGCTGTTTTTT
TRBD2 | TRBJ2-5 | few | TRBV7-9 | CANSAPAGGLIQETQYF | TGTGCCAACAGCGCACCAGCGGGAGGGCTCATTCAAGAGACCCAGTACTTC
TRBD2 | TRBJ2-5 | . | TRBV13 | CASSAGLAEQETQYF | TGTGCCAGCAGCGCGGGACTAGCGGAGCAAGAGACCCAGTACTTC
TRBD2 | TRBJ2-3 | few | TRBV7-2 | CASSLIGGRATADTQYF | TGTGCCAGCAGCTTAATAGGCGGGAGGGCCACCGCAGATACGCAGTATTTT
. | TRBJ2-4 | once | TRBV25-1 | CASSAFGSGAKNIQYF | TGTGCCAGCAGTGCGTTCGGGAGCGGGGCCAAAAACATTCAGTACTTC
TRBD1 | TRBJ2-7 | . | TRBV29-1 | CSVLGDRTSYEQYF | TGCAGCGTTCTAGGGGACAGGACCAGCTACGAGCAGTACTTC
. | TRBJ2-2 | . | TRBV12-3/TRBV12-4 | CASTRGTGELFF | TGTGCCAGCACCAGAGGCACCGGGGAGCTGTTTTTT
. | TRBJ2-3 | . | TRBV29-1 | CSVLPGLFPDTQYF | TGCAGCGTTCTTCCGGGACTTTTCCCAGATACGCAGTATTTT
TRBD2 | TRBJ2-1 | many | TRBV10-3 | CAISGPGLAGGEQFF | TGTGCCATCAGTGGACCGGGACTAGCGGGAGGTGAGCAGTTCTTC
TRBD1 | TRBJ2-6 | . | TRBV29-1 | CSVAGGQSLFGANVLTF | TGCAGCGTTGCAGGGGGACAGTCCCTCTTTGGGGCCAACGTCCTGACTTTC
TRBD1 | TRBJ2-5 | . | TRBV24-1 | CATSAGQGAREQYF | TGTGCCACCAGTGCAGGACAGGGGGCGCGGGAGCAGTACTTC
. | TRBJ2-6 | . | TRBV5-6 | CASSQSPTGANVLTF | TGTGCCAGCAGCCAAAGCCCTACTGGGGCCAACGTCCTGACTTTC
TRBD1 | TRBJ2-7 | . | TRBV5-1 | CASSPPGQGYSEQYF | TGCGCCAGCAGCCCCCCGGGACAGGGTTACTCCGAGCAGTACTTC
TRBD2 | TRBJ2-1 | few | TRBV12-3/TRBV12-4 | CASSWGTSGIDEQFF | TGTGCCAGCAGTTGGGGGACTAGCGGGATAGATGAGCAGTTCTTC
. | TRBJ1-2 | many | TRBV29-1 | CSVDVTGYGYTF | TGCAGCGTTGACGTGACCGGCTATGGCTACACCTTC
. | TRBJ1-2 | . | TRBV6-6 | CASSYTRNNYGYTF | TGTGCCAGCAGTTACACGAGAAACAACTATGGCTACACCTTC
. | TRBJ2-4 | few | TRBV5-6 | CASSPTNRPILYF | TGTGCCAGCAGCCCGACCAACCGGCCAATCTTGTACTTC
. | TRBJ2-2 | . | TRBV5-1 | CASSFYGSSTGELFF | TGCGCCAGCAGCTTCTACGGCTCATCCACCGGGGAGCTGTTTTTT
. | TRBJ2-3 | . | TRBV29-1 | CSERESTDTQYF | TGCAGTGAGAGGGAGTCCACAGATACGCAGTATTTT
. | TRBJ2-3 | . | TRBV20-1 | CSARDDSGYAQYF | TGCAGTGCTAGAGATGATAGCGGATATGCGCAGTATTTT
TRBD1 | TRBJ2-7 | . | TRBV6-5 | CASSYLGSRGTGSYEQYF | TGTGCCAGCAGTTACCTGGGATCCAGGGGGACAGGAAGCTACGAGCAGTACTTC
. | TRBJ2-7 | . | TRBV11-2 | CASSLEGTTRVASYEQYF | TGTGCCAGCAGCTTAGAGGGCACAACGAGGGTAGCCTCCTACGAGCAGTACTTC
. | TRBJ2-3 | . | TRBV18 | CASSPPLAGSPGHTQYF | TGTGCCAGCTCACCACCTCTTGCGGGGTCCCCCGGGCATACGCAGTATTTT
. | TRBJ2-4 | . | TRBV7-9 | CASSSLQGLAKNIQYF | TGTGCCAGCAGCTCGCTACAGGGACTAGCCAAAAACATTCAGTACTTC
TRBD1 | TRBJ1-2 | . | TRBV7-9 | CASSLRDSDGYTF | TGTGCCAGCAGCTTACGGGACAGTGATGGCTACACCTTC
TRBD1 | TRBJ1-1 | few | TRBV5-6 | CASSNDQGTGGTEAFF | TGTGCCAGCAGCAACGATCAGGGGACAGGGGGCACTGAAGCTTTCTTT
. | TRBJ2-3 | . | TRBV24-1 | CATSDWAGTDTQYF | TGTGCCACCAGTGATTGGGCTGGAACAGATACGCAGTATTTT
. | TRBJ2-3 | . | TRBV7-3 | CASSLGWASTDTQYF | TGTGCCAGCAGCTTAGGCTGGGCCAGCACAGATACGCAGTATTTT
. | TRBJ2-7 | . | TRBV7-9 | CASSLSSLNEQYF | TGTGCCAGCAGCTTAAGTAGTCTTAACGAGCAGTACTTC
TRBD1 | TRBJ2-5 | . | TRBV7-6 | CASSSTDRNYGQYF | TGTGCCAGCAGCTCAACGGACAGGAACTACGGGCAGTACTTC
. | TRBJ1-1 | . | TRBV12-3/TRBV12-4 | CASSSTVMNTEAFF | TGTGCCAGCAGTTCGACAGTAATGAACACTGAAGCTTTCTTT
. | TRBJ1-1 | . | TRBV7-9 | CASSSSIYTEAFF | TGTGCCAGCAGCTCATCGATTTACACTGAAGCTTTCTTT
. | TRBJ2-1 | few | TRBV24-1 | CATSVLGGGYNEQFF | TGTGCCACCAGTGTCTTAGGAGGGGGCTACAATGAGCAGTTCTTC
. | TRBJ2-3 | . | TRBV12-3/TRBV12-4 | CASSYAGDTQYF | TGTGCCAGCAGCTATGCCGGGGATACGCAGTATTTT
. | TRBJ2-5 | few | TRBV20-1 | CSASSSGDSAFGTQYF | TGCAGTGCCTCCTCTTCAGGCGACAGTGCCTTTGGGACCCAGTACTTC